This entry lists 29 T cell receptor beta chains sequenced from one sample in a study of neurological immune-mediated disorders. TCRdb itself ran the 5' RACE reads through MiXCR, one entry per CDR3 protein. The repertoire has 87,000 or so distinct CDR3 sequences, around 3.4% of them found once; the top ten carry approximately 5.9%. Material for sequencing was PBMCs. These receptors were taken from a woman between 18 and 30 years old with multiple sclerosis.

This clonotype came up many times. The chain employs TRBV5-1 and TRBJ1-3; 7 bases are a match to TRBD1. Germline lookup yields CDR1 SGHRS and CDR2 YFSETQ. The CDR3 contains 16 residues. V lost 4 bases and J lost 0; bases outside the gene matches: 7. The DNA for the CDR3 is TGCGCCAGCAGCCCGGACAGGCCGAACTCTGGAAACACCATATATTTT. Amino acids: CASSPDRPNSGNTIYF. Drawing the rest from reference TRBV5-1 and TRBJ1-3, the complete variable domain is KAGVTQTPRYLIKTRGQQVTLSCSPISGHRSVSWYQQTPGQGLQFLFEYFSETQRNKGNFPGRFSGRQFSNSRSEMNVSTLELGDSALYLCASSPDRPNSGNTIYFGEGSWLTVV.

V usage is TRBV12-3 or TRBV12-4 and J usage is TRBJ1-2; a weak D match, TRBD1 (5 bases). V lost 5 bases and J lost 4, with 14 bases in between. The CDR3 length is 14 residues. The CDR3 loop is CASSPPGGFYGYTF. The CDR3 nucleotides read TGTGCCAGCAGTCCCCCGGGGGGGTTCTATGGCTACACCTTC.

This clonotype was seen a handful of times. This sequence joins TRBV25-1 and TRBJ1-5, with 9 bases aligning to TRBD1. The length of the CDR3 is 14 residues. V trimming: 4 bases; J trimming: 6 bases; junction bases outside the gene matches: 4. The germline V gene encodes CDR1 MGHDK and CDR2 SYGVNS. The CDR3 DNA follows: TGTGCCAGCAGTGCACAGGGGGCCTTTCAGCCCCAGCATTTT. Residues: CASSAQGAFQPQHF.

This clonotype was found many times. The chain couples TRBV4-1 to TRBJ2-3, with 9 bases fitting TRBD1. The V segment lost 4 bases and the J segment 1 base; nucleotides outside the gene matches: 3. The CDR3 sequence is 15 residues long. Per germline, CDR1 MGHRA and CDR2 YSYEKL. This CDR3 reads CASSLRTGGTDTQYF. CDR3 in DNA: TGCGCCAGCAGCCTAAGGACAGGGGGCACAGATACGCAGTATTTT.

This clonotype came up many times. The chain carries TRBV15 and TRBJ2-7; 7 bases are shared with TRBD1. The CDR3 covers 13 residues. CDR1 is LNHNV, CDR2 YYDKDF, per germline (reference sequence). V shed 5 bases and J 5 bases; nucleotides not matched to a gene: 6. CDR3 in DNA: TGTGCCACCAGCCGGGACAGAGCTCACGAGCAGTACTTC. Translated, it gives CATSRDRAHEQYF.

This clonotype was recorded at least ten times. V and J are TRBV29-1 and TRBJ1-2, with TRBD1 as a possible D gene (6 bases). The germline V gene has CDR1 SQVTM and CDR2 ANQGSEA. The CDR3 runs to 13 residues. Deletions cut 7 bases from V and 6 bases from J, with 18 bases between. CDR3 bases: TGCAGCGCCAACGCTCTCAGGGGCCATGGCTACACCTTC. Translating gives CSANALRGHGYTF. The entire variable domain, with the rest obtained from reference TRBV29-1 and TRBJ1-2, is as follows: SAVISQKPSRDICQRGTSLTIQCQVDSQVTMMFWYRQQPGQSLTLIATANQGSEATYESGFVIDKFPISRPNLTFSTLTVSNMSPEDSSIYLCSANALRGHGYTFGSGTRLTVV.

The rearrangement uses TRBV5-1 and TRBJ1-2; no reliable D call. The germline V gene has CDR1 SGHRS and CDR2 YFSETQ. CDR3 length: 14 residues. The V end lost 0 bases, the J end lost 1 base, and 7 bases lay between the germline ends. CDR3 amino acids: CASSLGSDNYGYTF. The DNA of the CDR3 is TGCGCCAGCAGCTTGGGCAGCGATAACTATGGCTACACCTTC.

This clonotype was observed at least ten times. The chain has TRBV5-1 and TRBJ2-1; the D gene could be TRBD1 or TRBD2 (5 bases each). Trimming pared 4 bases from V and 8 bases from J, leaving 19 bases between. Germline V gene data show CDR1 as SGHRS and CDR2 as YFSETQ. This CDR3 region has 15 residues. In nucleotides, the CDR3 is TGCGCCAGCAGCCCTGCCGGGGCCAATCAGGATGAGCAGTTCTTC. It is translated as CASSPAGANQDEQFF.

This clonotype was counted many times. The J gene is TRBJ2-7, the V gene TRBV5-1; no clear D gene. This CDR3 is built from 14 residues. Germline lookup yields CDR1 SGHRS and CDR2 YFSETQ. V was clipped by 6 bases and J by 2 bases, with 15 bases between them. This CDR3 is CASTPDAVAYEQYF. In nucleotides, the CDR3 is TGCGCCAGCACCCCCGATGCGGTCGCCTACGAGCAGTACTTC.

This clonotype was recorded at least ten times. J is TRBJ2-7 and V is TRBV20-1, with 12 bases matching TRBD2. Germline CDR1 is DFQATT and CDR2 is SNEGSKA (reference sequence). V was pared by 5 bases and J by 4 bases, with 9 bases of the junction left unmatched. The CDR3 extends over 15 amino acids. Here the CDR3 reads CSAPFWTSGDYEQYF. The CDR3 bases are TGCAGTGCTCCTTTTTGGACTAGCGGGGATTACGAGCAGTACTTC.

This clonotype has at least ten counts. The V and J genes are TRBV5-1 and TRBJ2-5; 9 bases agree with TRBD1. The J segment lost 5 bases and the V segment lost 0 bases, leaving 8 bases of the junction unmatched. The length of the CDR3 is 16 residues. The germline gives CDR1 SGHRS, CDR2 YFSETQ. CDR3 sequence (DNA): TGCGCCAGCAGCTTGGCGCACAGGGGGCGGTCGGAGACCCAGTACTTC. Protein sequence: CASSLAHRGRSETQYF.

The table lists this clonotype with many counts. The chain has TRBV15 and TRBJ1-2, with a weak D call TRBD1 (5 bases). This CDR3 is built from 14 residues. The germline CDR1 and CDR2 sequences are LNHNV and YYDKDF (reference sequence). V was pared by 5 bases and J by 4 bases, with 14 bases between. CDR3 region: CATSGGLKFYGYTF. The CDR3 DNA reads as TGTGCCACCAGCGGGGGACTCAAGTTCTATGGCTACACCTTC.

This clonotype was observed at least ten times. This chain links TRBV6-6 with TRBJ1-2, with 7 bases fitting TRBD1. The CDR3 is 15 amino acids. The V gene end was trimmed by 2 bases and the J gene end by 3 bases; junction bases not matched to a gene: 6. From germline, CDR1 is MNHNY and CDR2 SVGAGI (reference sequence). The DNA for the CDR3 is TGTGCCAGCAGTTACAATATACAGGGGTACTATGGCTACACCTTC. Protein sequence: CASSYNIQGYYGYTF.

This clonotype was observed at least ten times. J is TRBJ2-7 and V is TRBV20-1, with 10 bases identical to TRBD2. CDR1 DFQATT and CDR2 SNEGSKA come from the germline V gene (reference sequence). This CDR3 is 14 amino acids long. The V gene end was trimmed by 4 bases and the J gene end by 3 bases; junction bases not matched to a gene: 6. CDR3 sequence reads: CSANKRGGVYEQYF. CDR3 DNA sequence: TGCAGTGCTAACAAGCGGGGGGGAGTCTACGAGCAGTACTTC.

This clonotype was seen repeatedly, ten times or more. The V gene is TRBV10-3, the J gene TRBJ2-7, with 9 bases lining up with TRBD1. With V trimmed by 4 bases and J by 6 bases, 10 bases remained unmatched. The CDR3 runs 15 residues. Per the germline V gene, CDR1 is ENHRY and CDR2 is SYGVKD. In DNA, the CDR3 is TGTGCCATCAGTGGGACCGAACAGGGGGCAGGCGAGCAGTACTTC. This codes for CAISGTEQGAGEQYF.

This clonotype was detected a few times. This may be a read error, as it is one base from a much larger clone. The gene calls are TRBV10-3 and TRBJ1-5; D gene uncertain. The germline CDR1 and CDR2 sequences are ENHRY and SYGVKD. There are 13 residues in the CDR3. The chain's CDR3 is CAISEKVNQHQHF. Written as DNA, the CDR3 is TGTGCCATCAGTGAGAAGGTCAATCAGCACCAGCATTTT.

This clonotype was counted at least ten times. The chain is built from TRBV7-2 and TRBJ2-5; 10 bases map to TRBD2. The germline V gene has CDR1 SGHTA and CDR2 FQGNSA. CDR3 length: 15 amino acids. V lost 1 base to trimming and J lost 4 bases; unmatched junction nucleotides: 3. The CDR3 loop is CASSLVASGGETQYF. The CDR3 DNA follows: TGTGCCAGCAGCTTAGTGGCTAGCGGGGGAGAGACCCAGTACTTC.

In this sample, this clonotype turned up many times. This rearrangement joins TRBV18 to TRBJ2-3; D gene ambiguous. CDR1 is KGHSH and CDR2 is LQKENI in the germline V gene. The CDR3 totals 14 residues. V was shortened by 3 bases and J by 2 bases, with 9 bases between the two germline ends. CDR3 nucleotide sequence: TGTGCCAGCTCACCCCTCAGAAACACAGATACGCAGTATTTT. Protein: CASSPLRNTDTQYF. Using reference TRBV18 and TRBJ2-3 for the parts outside the CDR3, the full variable domain is NAGVMQNPRHLVRRRGQEARLRCSPMKGHSHVYWYRQLPEEGLKFMVYLQKENIIDESGMPKERFSAEFPKEGPSILRIQQVVRGDSAAYFCASSPLRNTDTQYFGPGTRLTVL.

Ten or more counts support this clonotype. The rearrangement joins TRBV29-1 to TRBJ2-1; D may be TRBD2 (5 bases). This CDR3 spans 13 amino acids. Deletions cut 5 bases from V and 8 bases from J, with 16 bases between. Germline V gene data show CDR1 as SQVTM and CDR2 as ANQGSEA. The CDR3 sequence: CSVKRRLSYEQFF. The CDR3 DNA sequence: TGCAGCGTTAAGCGGAGACTAAGCTATGAGCAGTTCTTC.

V usage is TRBV7-2 and J usage is TRBJ2-1, with a possible D match to TRBD1 (6 bases). CDR1 is SGHTA, CDR2 FQGNSA, per germline. The V and J ends lost 0 bases and 9 bases respectively, with 15 bases between them. The CDR3 spans 15 residues. As DNA, the CDR3 is TGTGCCAGCAGCTTAGCCACAGGGTATGGCGCTGAGCAGTTCTTC. It is translated as CASSLATGYGAEQFF.

This clonotype has a count of ten or more. The chain has TRBV24-1 and TRBJ2-5; 10 bases are a match to TRBD2. V shed 7 bases, J shed 10 bases, and the junction held 8 bases outside the gene matches. CDR1 and CDR2 (germline): KGHDR, SFDVKD. The CDR3 runs to 13 residues. The CDR3 DNA sequence: TGTGCCACCAGCTTAGCGGGAGGCCCCCTCCAGTACTTC. It specifies CATSLAGGPLQYF.

This clonotype was counted ten times or more. The chain joins TRBV7-3 to TRBJ1-5; D is undetermined. The CDR3 loop spans 13 amino acids. V was clipped by 3 bases and J by 4 bases, with 7 bases between them. Per the germline V gene, CDR1 is SGHTA and CDR2 is FQGTGA. The CDR3 here is CASSLDGNQPQHF. CDR3 coding DNA: TGTGCCAGCAGCTTGGACGGGAATCAGCCCCAGCATTTT.

The rearrangement joins TRBV4-1 to TRBJ2-5, with 8 nucleotides matching TRBD2. Germline loops: CDR1 MGHRA, CDR2 YSYEKL. The junction had 7 bases not matched to a gene; V was cut back by 4 bases and J by 3 bases. The CDR3 extends over 15 amino acids. In nucleotides, the CDR3 is TGCGCCAGCAGCCCACTATTGACTAGCGAAGAGACCCAGTACTTC. Translation gives CASSPLLTSEETQYF.

This clonotype turned up a few times. The rearrangement uses TRBV19 and TRBJ2-7, with D possibly TRBD1 on 6 matching bases. V was trimmed by 5 bases and J by 3 bases, leaving 14 bases between them. This CDR3 spans 14 amino acids. CDR1 and CDR2 (germline): LNHDA, SQIVND (reference sequence). In DNA form, the CDR3 reads TGTGCCAGTAGTTCACGACAGGACAACTACGAGCAGTACTTC. Protein: CASSSRQDNYEQYF.

This clonotype was observed at least ten times. V gene TRBV5-1 combines with J gene TRBJ1-1, with D perhaps matching TRBD1 (5 bases). The CDR3 has 13 amino acids. V shed 3 bases and J shed 1 base, with 7 bases lying between them. Germline lookup yields CDR1 SGHRS and CDR2 YFSETQ. The CDR3 sequence: CASSWTPNTEAFF. As DNA, the CDR3 is TGCGCCAGCAGCTGGACACCGAACACTGAAGCTTTCTTT. Full variable domain (outside the CDR3, taken from reference TRBV5-1 and TRBJ1-1): KAGVTQTPRYLIKTRGQQVTLSCSPISGHRSVSWYQQTPGQGLQFLFEYFSETQRNKGNFPGRFSGRQFSNSRSEMNVSTLELGDSALYLCASSWTPNTEAFFGQGTRLTVV.

At least ten counts were recorded for this clonotype. The chain recombines TRBV14 with TRBJ1-4; tentatively, D is TRBD1 (5 bases). CDR3 length: 18 amino acids. Trimming stripped 3 bases from V and 3 bases from J, with 20 bases between. Germline CDR1 and CDR2: SGHDN and FVKESK. The CDR3 is CASSQSSSGSGPNEKLFF. CDR3 DNA sequence: TGTGCCAGCAGCCAGTCATCCTCAGGGTCAGGGCCTAATGAAAAACTGTTTTTT. Filled out from reference TRBV14 and TRBJ1-4, the complete variable domain reads EAGVTQFPSHSVIEKGQTVTLRCDPISGHDNLYWYRRVMGKEIKFLLHFVKESKQDESGMPNNRFLAERTGGTYSTLKVQPAELEDSGVYFCASSQSSSGSGPNEKLFFGSGTQLSVL.

The sample holds many counts of this clonotype. This sequence joins TRBV4-3 and TRBJ2-1, with TRBD1 matching 9 bases. Germline loops: CDR1 LGHNA, CDR2 YSLEER. The CDR3 contains 17 residues. V lost 1 base to trimming and J lost 3 bases; unmatched junction nucleotides: 7. The chain's CDR3 is CASSQGTTGGIYNEQFF. The DNA for the CDR3 is TGCGCCAGCAGCCAAGGAACTACAGGGGGCATCTACAATGAGCAGTTCTTC.

This clonotype appeared many times. V gene TRBV30 combines with J gene TRBJ2-5; D is unclear. Germline-derived CDR1 and CDR2 are GTSNPN and SVGIG (reference sequence). The CDR3 runs 14 residues. Trimming left V 0 bases short and J 0 bases short, with 8 bases between. The chain's CDR3 is CAWSVREDQETQYF. As DNA, the CDR3 is TGTGCCTGGAGTGTACGAGAAGACCAAGAGACCCAGTACTTC. Looking up the rest from reference TRBV30 and TRBJ2-5 gives the full variable domain: SQTIHQWPATLVQPVGSPLSLECTVEGTSNPNLYWYRQAAGRGLQLLFYSVGIGQISSEVPQNLSASRPQDRQFILSSKKLLLSDSGFYLCAWSVREDQETQYFGPGTRLLVL.

This clonotype showed up many times. This chain uses TRBV15 with TRBJ1-1; TRBD1 is a possible D gene (5 bases). The CDR3 extends over 15 amino acids. Deletions cut 0 bases from V and 1 base from J, with 9 bases between. Germline V gives CDR1 LNHNV, CDR2 YYDKDF (reference sequence). As DNA, the CDR3 is TGTGCCACCAGCAGAGATTTGGGGGGGAACACTGAAGCTTTCTTT. It translates to CATSRDLGGNTEAFF.